Listed here are 32 T cell receptor beta chains from one sample, sequenced in a study of shared clonotypes between healthy human individuals. Sequencing was performed with immunoSEQ multiplex PCR; in TCRdb, only in-frame clones are kept and a portion is missing. The sample shows 2 million to 2.5 million clones, 80% to 95% of them seen only once. Material: naive CD4+ T cells from PBMCs. Subset denoted: CD45RA+ positively selected. The receptors here all came from a man aged 18 to 29 in good health. Some clones in this sample may be carry-over from other donors' samples.

The J gene is TRBJ1-2, the V gene TRBV11-2; D may be TRBD1 (5 bases). Trimming cost V 1 base and J 9 bases, with 12 bases left between them. The CDR3 has 13 amino acids. Germline V lookup: CDR1 SGHAT, CDR2 FQNNGV. The CDR3 here is CASSLVQGGRYTF. DNA of the CDR3: TGTGCCAGCAGCTTAGTCCAGGGAGGTCGCTACACCTTC.

This clone has only one observation. The J gene is TRBJ1-2, the V gene TRBV5-1; D ambiguous. Germline V gives CDR1 SGHRS, CDR2 YFSETQ. The V gene lost 0 bases and the J gene lost 8 bases, with 14 bases spanning the gap. The CDR3 consists of 14 residues. CDR3 DNA sequence: TGCGCCAGCAGCTTGGAGGAGGGAGCGGGCGGCTACACCTTC. Encoded protein: CASSLEEGAGGYTF.

The V gene is TRBV5-4, the J gene TRBJ1-2, with D possibly matching TRBD1 (5 bases). V lost 4 bases to trimming and J lost 4 bases, with 11 bases between them. The germline V gene encodes CDR1 SGHNT and CDR2 YYREEE (reference sequence). CDR3 size: 13 residues. CDR3 nucleotide sequence: TGTGCCAGCAGCCGAGACAGAATCTATGGCTACACCTTC. As protein: CASSRDRIYGYTF.

The sample holds one count of this clone. The V call is TRBV30, the J call TRBJ2-7; no definite D call. The ends were cut back, 0 bases at V and 3 bases at J, with 15 bases in the middle. Germline CDR1 reads GTSNPN; CDR2 reads SVGIG (reference sequence). This CDR3 has 15 residues. CDR3 loop: CAWSVSSQASYEQYF. The CDR3 DNA is TGTGCCTGGAGTGTTAGTTCCCAGGCTAGCTACGAGCAGTACTTC.

The rearrangement links TRBV15 to TRBJ1-1, with D unresolved. Germline V lookup: CDR1 LNHNV, CDR2 YYDKDF (reference sequence). This CDR3 is built from 16 residues. V lost 1 base to trimming and J lost 5 bases, with 17 bases between them. The CDR3 protein is CATSRGLFEGMTEAFF. DNA for the CDR3: TGTGCCACCAGCAGAGGATTGTTCGAGGGCATGACTGAAGCTTTCTTT.

This chain connects TRBV19 to TRBJ2-6; unclear D gene. V lost 5 bases and J lost 0, with 8 bases in between. The CDR3 sequence is 15 residues long. Germline lookup yields CDR1 LNHDA and CDR2 SQIVND (reference sequence). Here the CDR3 reads CASSPVDSGANVLTF. CDR3 bases: TGTGCCAGTAGTCCCGTTGACTCTGGGGCCAACGTCCTGACTTTC. The variable domain in full, completed from reference TRBV19 and TRBJ2-6, reads DGGITQSPKYLFRKEGQNVTLSCEQNLNHDAMYWYRQDPGQGLRLIYYSQIVNDFQKGDIAEGYSVSREKKESFPLTVTSAQKNPTAFYLCASSPVDSGANVLTFGAGSRLTVL.

This sequence joins TRBV11-1 and TRBJ2-1; the D gene is possibly TRBD2 (6 bases). Deletions cut 5 bases from V and 5 bases from J, with 22 bases between. The CDR3 runs to 17 residues. Germline lookup yields CDR1 SGHAT and CDR2 FQDESV (reference sequence). The CDR3 loop is CASSTPRRASRDNEQFF. The CDR3 nucleotides read TGTGCCAGCAGCACCCCCCGGAGGGCTAGCCGGGACAATGAGCAGTTCTTC.

In this sample, this clone turned up a few times. The chain is built from TRBV2 and TRBJ1-4; D is unclear. Germline V gives CDR1 SNHLY, CDR2 FYNNEI. This CDR3 region has 13 residues. V lost 1 base and J lost 8, with 8 bases in between. CDR3 loop: CASSEVGSEKLFF. CDR3 DNA: TGTGCCAGCAGTGAAGTGGGGAGCGAAAAACTGTTTTTT.

The sample holds a few counts of this clone. The chain uses TRBV7-9 and TRBJ1-5, with D uncertain. V lost 4 bases and J 4 bases, leaving 14 bases between the germline ends. The CDR3 spans 15 residues. Per germline, CDR1 SEHNR and CDR2 FQNEAQ (reference sequence). In DNA, the CDR3 is TGTGCCAGCAGCTCGACGAAGAAGCTAAATCAGCCCCAGCATTTT. Translated, it gives CASSSTKKLNQPQHF. Drawing the rest from reference TRBV7-9 and TRBJ1-5, the complete variable domain is DTGVSQNPRHKITKRGQNVTFRCDPISEHNRLYWYRQTLGQGPEFLTYFQNEAQLEKSRLLSDRFSAERPKGSFSTLEIQRTEQGDSAMYLCASSSTKKLNQPQHFGDGTRLSIL.

V is TRBV25-1 and J is TRBJ1-1; D gene unclear. This CDR3 region has 14 residues. Trimming pared 6 bases from V and 3 bases from J, leaving 14 bases between. The germline gives CDR1 MGHDK, CDR2 SYGVNS. The chain's CDR3 is CASSFSYKDTEAFF. The CDR3 DNA is TGTGCCAGCAGCTTCTCCTACAAGGACACTGAAGCTTTCTTT.

J is TRBJ1-3 and V is TRBV19, with D maybe TRBD1 (5 bases). Germline CDR1 LNHDA, CDR2 SQIVND (reference sequence). The CDR3 runs 16 residues. V was shortened by 5 bases and J by 0 bases, with 14 bases between the two germline ends. The CDR3 loop is CASSPRGGNSGNTIYF. In nucleotides, the CDR3 is TGTGCCAGTAGTCCTCGCGGGGGGAACTCTGGAAACACCATATATTTT.

V and J are TRBV7-9 and TRBJ2-7; 7 bases are a match to TRBD1. Germline V lookup: CDR1 SEHNR, CDR2 FQNEAQ (reference sequence). Trimming cost V 0 bases and J 4 bases; bases outside gene matches: 9. CDR3 length equals 16 residues. The CDR3 here is CASSLALVYRGYEQYF. DNA for the CDR3: TGTGCCAGCAGCTTAGCGCTAGTGTACAGGGGTTACGAGCAGTACTTC.

The rearrangement uses TRBV6-5 and TRBJ2-7; no firm D call. V was cut by 6 bases and J by 2 bases, with 17 bases left in between. The CDR3 totals 15 residues. Germline loops: CDR1 MNHEY, CDR2 SVGAGI. The CDR3 sequence is CASRLGGGVAYEQYF. CDR3 nucleotide sequence: TGTGCCAGCAGGCTTGGCGGTGGGGTTGCCTACGAGCAGTACTTC.

The V call is TRBV15, the J call TRBJ2-3; perhaps TRBD2 as D (5 bases). This CDR3 has 15 residues. CDR1 and CDR2 (germline): LNHNV, YYDKDF (reference sequence). Trimming cost V 1 base and J 8 bases, with 16 bases left between them. This CDR3 reads CATSRGGPHSGTQYF. CDR3 DNA: TGTGCCACCAGCAGAGGTGGACCACACAGCGGTACGCAGTATTTT.

There are a few counts of this clone. This rearrangement joins TRBV21-1 to TRBJ2-3. TRBV21-1 is noted as a pseudogene. The length of the CDR3 is 16 residues. CDR3 loop: CASTLSKGSRADTQYF. The CDR3 DNA is TGTGCCAGCACTTTGTCGAAGGGTTCTCGGGCAGATACGCAGTATTTT.

The rearrangement joins TRBV5-1 to TRBJ1-4; D call uncertain. CDR1 SGHRS and CDR2 YFSETQ come from the germline V gene. V was pared by 0 bases and J by 12 bases, with 12 bases between. The CDR3 has 13 amino acids. The CDR3 region is CASSLAPRTQLFF. CDR3 sequence (DNA): TGCGCCAGCAGCTTGGCGCCGCGGACGCAACTGTTTTTT. The entire variable domain, with the rest obtained from reference TRBV5-1 and TRBJ1-4, is as follows: KAGVTQTPRYLIKTRGQQVTLSCSPISGHRSVSWYQQTPGQGLQFLFEYFSETQRNKGNFPGRFSGRQFSNSRSEMNVSTLELGDSALYLCASSLAPRTQLFFGSGTQLSVL.

This clone was observed a single time. The genes are TRBV4-2 and TRBJ2-2, with D maybe TRBD1 (5 bases). CDR3 length: 15 residues. Trimming stripped 1 base from V and 1 base from J, with 7 bases between. Looked up from germline, CDR1 is LGHNA and CDR2 is YNFKEQ. CDR3 protein: CASSQVGENTGELFF. The CDR3 nucleotides read TGTGCCAGCAGCCAAGTAGGGGAGAACACCGGGGAGCTGTTTTTT.

This clone showed up just a few times. The rearrangement links TRBV7-9 to TRBJ1-3; D remains unclear. The CDR3 runs to 14 residues. Deletions cut 0 bases from V and 4 bases from J, with 7 bases between. CDR1 is SEHNR and CDR2 is FQNEAQ in the germline V gene (reference sequence). This chain's CDR3 is CASSLAGQGNTIYF. CDR3 coding DNA: TGTGCCAGCAGCTTAGCAGGCCAGGGAAACACCATATATTTT.

The V gene is TRBV27, the J gene TRBJ2-7; D is undetermined. CDR3 length equals 13 residues. Trimming cost V 5 bases and J 0 bases, with 8 bases left between them. Germline loops: CDR1 MNHEY, CDR2 SMNVEV (reference sequence). CDR3: CASSLLDSYEQYF. For the CDR3, the DNA is TGTGCCAGCAGTCTCCTAGACTCCTACGAGCAGTACTTC.

The CDR3: CASSEYLAGERNEQFF. CDR3 in DNA: TGTGCCAGCAGTGAATATCTGGCGGGAGAGAGGAATGAGCAGTTCTTC. The V and J genes are TRBV2 and TRBJ2-1; 7 bases fit TRBD2. The CDR3 spans 16 residues. V trimming: 2 bases; J trimming: 7 bases; junction bases outside the gene matches: 11. CDR1 is SNHLY and CDR2 is FYNNEI in the germline V gene.

The genes are TRBV11-2 and TRBJ2-6; TRBD2 is a possible D gene (6 bases). CDR1 is SGHAT, CDR2 FQNNGV, per germline. The V and J ends lost 7 bases and 3 bases respectively, with 25 bases between them. There are 19 residues in the CDR3. The CDR3 DNA follows: TGTGCCAGCAACCTGCTCCGGGGACTCGAATTGGGTGGGGCCAACGTCCTGACTTTC. Residues: CASNLLRGLELGGANVLTF. The full variable domain, in which reference TRBV11-2 and TRBJ2-6 provide the parts outside the CDR3, is EAGVAQSPRYKIIEKRQSVAFWCNPISGHATLYWYQQILGQGPKLLIQFQNNGVVDDSQLPKDRFSAERLKGVDSTLKIQPAKLEDSAVYLCASNLLRGLELGGANVLTFGAGSRLTVL.

Of note for this clone: Other DNA variants within this sample encode the same CDR3. This chain links TRBV5-4 with TRBJ2-7; 7 nucleotides align to TRBD1. Germline V gene data show CDR1 as SGHNT and CDR2 as YYREEE (reference sequence). Trimming at V came to 0 bases and at J to 1 base, leaving 1 base not matched to a gene. CDR3 length equals 14 residues. The CDR3 DNA is TGTGCCAGCAGCTTGGCGGGACAGTCCTACGAGCAGTACTTC. Residues: CASSLAGQSYEQYF.

This clone was found once. The chain recombines TRBV5-1 with TRBJ2-3; TRBD2 agrees at 9 bases. The CDR3 sequence is 16 residues long. The germline gives CDR1 SGHRS, CDR2 YFSETQ. V dropped 5 bases and J dropped 5; count of bases not matched to a gene: 12. The CDR3 protein is CASRFLAGGSIDTQYF. In DNA form, the CDR3 reads TGCGCCAGCAGGTTTCTTGCGGGAGGGTCTATAGATACGCAGTATTTT.

This chain uses TRBV4-3 with TRBJ2-7; 10 bases map to TRBD1. The CDR3 spans 15 residues. With 2 bases clipped from V and 6 bases from J, the junction kept 7 bases outside the gene matches. Germline lookup yields CDR1 LGHNA and CDR2 YSLEER. As DNA, the CDR3 is TGCGCCAGCAGCCAAAGACCGGGACAGGGGCGCGAGCAGTACTTC. Its protein is CASSQRPGQGREQYF.

V and J are TRBV10-2 and TRBJ1-4, with no clear D. Per germline, CDR1 WSHSY and CDR2 SAAADI. This CDR3 spans 14 amino acids. Trimming shortened V by 7 bases and J by 6 bases, and 15 bases separated the two germline ends. In DNA, the CDR3 is TGCGCCAGCATGGGTCTGCTGTGGGATGAAAAACTGTTTTTT. This encodes CASMGLLWDEKLFF.

This chain joins TRBV14 and TRBJ1-3, with D hard to call. The CDR3 has 16 residues. V was trimmed by 2 bases and J by 0 bases, leaving 11 bases between them. Germline V CDR1 and CDR2: SGHDN, FVKESK. CDR3 amino acids: CASSQFPWGSGNTIYF. In DNA, the CDR3 is TGTGCCAGCAGCCAATTCCCCTGGGGCTCTGGAAACACCATATATTTT.

Regarding this clone: Other nucleotide sequences in the sample specify the same CDR3. The chain uses TRBV9 and TRBJ2-7; D possibly corresponds to TRBD1 (6 bases). The CDR3 consists of 13 residues. Trimming stripped 0 bases from V and 5 bases from J, with 9 bases between. The germline gives CDR1 SGDLS, CDR2 YYNGEE. CDR3 in DNA: TGTGCCAGCAGCGTAGATCCAGGGGACGAGCAGTACTTC. It yields the protein CASSVDPGDEQYF.

This chain uses TRBV5-1 with TRBJ2-1; D is perhaps TRBD1 or TRBD2 (6 bases each). Germline V CDR1 and CDR2: SGHRS, YFSETQ. V lost 3 bases and J lost 5, with 18 bases in between. The CDR3 sequence is 16 residues long. The CDR3 protein is CASSSPGGVGDNEQFF. DNA of the CDR3: TGCGCCAGCAGCTCCCCCGGGGGCGTTGGGGACAATGAGCAGTTCTTC. The complete variable domain, with remaining parts taken from reference TRBV5-1 and TRBJ2-1, reads KAGVTQTPRYLIKTRGQQVTLSCSPISGHRSVSWYQQTPGQGLQFLFEYFSETQRNKGNFPGRFSGRQFSNSRSEMNVSTLELGDSALYLCASSSPGGVGDNEQFFGPGTRLTVL.

The chain couples TRBV28 to TRBJ1-3; perhaps TRBD1 as D (5 bases). Germline-derived CDR1 and CDR2 are MDHEN and SYDVKM. This CDR3 comprises 15 residues. V gave up 1 base and J gave up 4 bases, with 11 bases separating them. CDR3 nucleotide sequence: TGTGCCAGCAGTTTATCGGGGGTATCCGGAAACACCATATATTTT. Translating it yields CASSLSGVSGNTIYF.

The chain combines TRBV5-1 with TRBJ1-1; the match to TRBD1 covers 7 bases. The CDR3 runs 15 residues. CDR1 SGHRS and CDR2 YFSETQ come from the germline V gene. V dropped 4 bases and J dropped 3; count of bases not matched to a gene: 9. CDR3 bases: TGCGCCAGCAGCGTCCGGGGACAGCCTTACACTGAAGCTTTCTTT. Translated: CASSVRGQPYTEAFF.

This chain joins TRBV6-6 and TRBJ2-7; 8 bases fit TRBD1. The CDR3 runs 14 residues. The germline gives CDR1 MNHNY, CDR2 SVGAGI (reference sequence). The ends lost 2 bases at V and 7 bases at J; junction bases unmatched: 7. Here the CDR3 DNA reads TGTGCCAGCAGTTACCCCCGCACAGGGGGAGAGCAGTACTTC. Translating it yields CASSYPRTGGEQYF.

This clone came up once. This rearrangement joins TRBV28 to TRBJ1-4; possible D gene TRBD1, 5 bases. The CDR3 totals 14 residues. V lost 3 bases and J 7 bases, leaving 12 bases between the germline ends. The germline V gene encodes CDR1 MDHEN and CDR2 SYDVKM. DNA of the CDR3: TGTGCCAGCAGTTTCAGGGTTGGTGGTGAAAAACTGTTTTTT. Its protein is CASSFRVGGEKLFF. Looking up the rest from reference TRBV28 and TRBJ1-4 gives the full variable domain: DVKVTQSSRYLVKRTGEKVFLECVQDMDHENMFWYRQDPGLGLRLIYFSYDVKMKEKGDIPEGYSVSREKKERFSLILESASTNQTSMYLCASSFRVGGEKLFFGSGTQLSVL.